This T cell receptor (beta chain) stems from a study of human T cells and chemical hapten exposure. About the research overall: The patch tests put 0.01% DPC on the skin of the upper back and were read 6 days later. Study-wide results and caveats: Expanded TCRs were compared with controls, and the expanded TCRs formed significantly more large CDR3 similarity clusters.

The germline V gene encodes CDR1 SGHVS and CDR2 FNYEAQ. The V end lost 8 bases, the J end lost 7 bases, and 22 bases lay between the germline ends. The CDR3 totals 15 residues. This sample's time point: patch test 2, 6 weeks after DPC sensitization. Treatment denoted: therapeutic diphenylcyclopropenone sensitization with weekly scalp DPC. TCRdb processed the RACE reads anew with MiXCR; each CDR3 protein has one entry. The sample holds about 40,000 distinct CDR3 sequences, approximately 9% seen once. This clonotype was counted at least ten times. Its antigen is currently unknown. The rearrangement links TRBV7-6 to TRBJ2-3, with TRBD1 as a possible D gene (5 bases). This receptor was taken from a woman aged 40 to 50 with alopecia areata. Some clones in this sample may be carry-over from other donors' samples. The specimen comprised whole blood, sampled in connection with sensitization to the hapten diphenylcyclopropenone (DPC). This CDR3 reads CASSPQGSELNTQYF. The CDR3 region has the DNA TGTGCCAGCTCACCCCAGGGCTCCGAACTGAATACGCAGTATTTT.